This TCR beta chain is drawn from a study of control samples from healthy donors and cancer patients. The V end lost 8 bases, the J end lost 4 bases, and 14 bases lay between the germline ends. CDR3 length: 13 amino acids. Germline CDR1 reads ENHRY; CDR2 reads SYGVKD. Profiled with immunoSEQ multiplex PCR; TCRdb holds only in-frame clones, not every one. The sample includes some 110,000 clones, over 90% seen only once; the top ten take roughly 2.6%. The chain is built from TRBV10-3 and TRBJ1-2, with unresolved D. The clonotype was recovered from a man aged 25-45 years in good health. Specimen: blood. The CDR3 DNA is TGTGCCATCGAAGCTAGTTTGGGCTATGGCTACACCTTC. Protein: CAIEASLGYGYTF.